The entry that follows covers one TCR beta chain sequence. Its antigen is not known. This sample is drawn from a study of cytomegalovirus exposure and HLA in healthy donors. Whole-study context: Among about 179 million T cells, an earlier analysis found 117 million unique TCR beta sequences. General study results and limits: Trimming of TCR beta V- and J-genes showed a link, identified in a later analysis, to a missense DCLRE1C variant.

The V gene's germline CDR1 is SNHLY and CDR2 FYNNEI. V was pared by 4 bases and J by 5 bases, with 14 bases between. There are 14 residues in the CDR3. Primers included in the PCR were 60 Vbeta and 13 Jbeta primers. Clones were sequenced by immunoSEQ multiplex PCR, and TCRdb holds only the in-frame ones, with some missing. This sample carries roughly 100,000 clones, 75% to 85% of them seen once, and the ten largest clones take about 6.3%. The genes are TRBV2 and TRBJ2-5; no definite D call. This TCR was sampled from a man aged 18 to 35 in good health and CMV-seronegative. The sample taken for sequencing was PBMCs. The DNA of the CDR3 is TGTGCCAGCAGTGTGGTACAGTCCTCCGAGACCCAGTACTTC. Amino acids: CASSVVQSSETQYF. Full variable domain (rest looked up from reference TRBV2 and TRBJ2-5): EPEVTQTPSHQVTQMGQEVILRCVPISNHLYFYWYRQILGQKVEFLVSFYNNEISEKSEIFDDQFSVERPDGSNFTLKIRSTKLEDSAMYFCASSVVQSSETQYFGPGTRLLVL.